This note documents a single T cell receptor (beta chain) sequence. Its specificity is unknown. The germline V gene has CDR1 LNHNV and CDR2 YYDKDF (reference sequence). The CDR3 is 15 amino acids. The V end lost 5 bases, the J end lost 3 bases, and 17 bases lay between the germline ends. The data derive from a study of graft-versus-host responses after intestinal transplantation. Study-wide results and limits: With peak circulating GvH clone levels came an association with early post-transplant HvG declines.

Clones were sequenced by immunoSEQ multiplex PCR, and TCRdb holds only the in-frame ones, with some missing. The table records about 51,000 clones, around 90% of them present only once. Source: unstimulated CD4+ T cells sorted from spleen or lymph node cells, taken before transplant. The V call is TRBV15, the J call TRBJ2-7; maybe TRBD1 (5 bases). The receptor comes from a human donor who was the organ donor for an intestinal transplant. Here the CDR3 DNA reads TGTGCCACCAGCCCTCGGGCGGCAGGGATCTACGAGCAGTACTTC. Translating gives CATSPRAAGIYEQYF.